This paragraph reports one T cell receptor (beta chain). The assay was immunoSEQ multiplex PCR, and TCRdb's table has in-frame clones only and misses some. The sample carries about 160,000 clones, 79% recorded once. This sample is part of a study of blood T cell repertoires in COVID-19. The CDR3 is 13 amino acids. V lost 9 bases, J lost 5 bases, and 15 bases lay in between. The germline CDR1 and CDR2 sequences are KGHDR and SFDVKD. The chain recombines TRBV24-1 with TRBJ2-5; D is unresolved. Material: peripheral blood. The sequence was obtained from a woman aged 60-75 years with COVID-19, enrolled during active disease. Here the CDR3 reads CATGSYLEETQYF. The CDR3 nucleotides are TGTGCCACCGGTTCGTATTTGGAGGAGACCCAGTACTTC.